This TCR beta chain was retrieved from a study of blood T cell repertoires in COVID-19. Per the authors' pipeline: Reference gene primer amplification gave nucleated cell count estimates. The data were produced by immunoSEQ multiplex PCR, yet TCRdb's version contains in-frame clones alone and is incomplete. V and J calls and clone size are given by that table; D and trimming were obtained from the DNA. Seen here are 190,000 or so clones, just under 85% observed once, and the top ten hold approximately 7.2%. Germline V gives CDR1 SEHNR, CDR2 FQNEAQ (reference sequence). V trimming: 4 bases; J trimming: 1 base; junction bases outside the gene matches: 5. This CDR3 region has 15 residues.

The sequenced sample was peripheral blood. The receptor was derived from a human donor with acute or convalescent COVID-19. The donor label of this sample is uncertain. The chain is built from TRBV7-9 and TRBJ2-7; 9 positions agree with TRBD1. CDR3 nucleotide sequence: TGTGCCAGCAGCTACCAAGGACAGGGGTCCTACGAGCAGTACTTC. Translated, it gives CASSYQGQGSYEQYF.